These 22 T cell receptor beta chains originate from one sample sequenced in a study of T-cell reconstitution after alpha-beta-depleted transplantation in children. Molecular barcoding with unique molecular identifiers was used for the TCRbeta library. TCRdb itself ran the PCR reads through MiXCR, one entry per CDR3 protein. The sample carries approximately 400,000 distinct CDR3 sequences, approximately 10% recorded once. The material sequenced was PBMCs from the stem cell graft donor, taken from the stem cell graft. All receptors come from a human donor who donated a stem cell graft to a child with acute myeloid leukemia.

This clonotype showed up many times. This chain links TRBV7-2 with TRBJ2-7, with a possible D match to TRBD1 (7 bases). From germline, CDR1 is SGHTA and CDR2 FQGNSA. Trimming left V 3 bases short and J 4 bases short, with 13 bases between. This CDR3 is 14 amino acids long. The CDR3 reads CASSFAQGGYEQYF. The CDR3, as DNA: TGTGCCAGCAGCTTTGCCCAGGGGGGTTACGAGCAGTACTTC.

Here the CDR3 DNA reads TGCAGCGTTGAAGGGACAGCATTCCCTGAAGCTTTCTTT. Amino acids: CSVEGTAFPEAFF. The chain couples TRBV29-1 to TRBJ1-1; D may be TRBD1 (6 bases). The V end lost 1 base, the J end lost 6 bases, and 12 bases lay between the germline ends. Germline-derived CDR1 and CDR2 are SQVTM and ANQGSEA. This CDR3 is built from 13 residues.

CDR3 DNA sequence: TGTGCCAGCAGCGTAGTCTGGAACGAGCCAGATACGCAGTATTTT. Amino acids: CASSVVWNEPDTQYF. The gene calls are TRBV9 and TRBJ2-3; the D is unclear. The V and J ends lost 0 bases and 4 bases respectively, with 12 bases between them. Germline CDR1 SGDLS, CDR2 YYNGEE. This CDR3 contains 15 residues.

This clonotype was seen a handful of times. The V gene is TRBV5-1, the J gene TRBJ2-1, with TRBD2 matching 15 bases. Germline lookup yields CDR1 SGHRS and CDR2 YFSETQ. This CDR3 has 16 amino acids. Trimming cost V 5 bases and J 7 bases; bases outside gene matches: 7. CDR3 nucleotides: TGCGCCAGCAGGCGACCGGGACTAGCGGGGGGAAATGAGCAGTTCTTC. Translated, it gives CASRRPGLAGGNEQFF. The full variable domain, with the rest looked up from reference TRBV5-1 and TRBJ2-1, is KAGVTQTPRYLIKTRGQQVTLSCSPISGHRSVSWYQQTPGQGLQFLFEYFSETQRNKGNFPGRFSGRQFSNSRSEMNVSTLELGDSALYLCASRRPGLAGGNEQFFGPGTRLTVL.

Only a few counts were recorded for this clonotype. The chain is built from TRBV7-6 and TRBJ1-3; 7 bases are shared with TRBD1. J was trimmed by 4 bases and V by 1 base; bases with no gene match: 4. The CDR3 spans 15 residues. The germline V gene has CDR1 SGHVS and CDR2 FNYEAQ. The CDR3 sequence: CASSLGTGVGNTIYF. The CDR3, as DNA: TGTGCCAGCAGCTTAGGAACAGGGGTAGGAAACACCATATATTTT.

The chain employs TRBV15 and TRBJ1-2; D gene unclear. V shed 5 bases and J shed 5 bases, with 12 bases lying between them. In germline, CDR1 is LNHNV, CDR2 YYDKDF (reference sequence). The CDR3 covers 13 residues. CDR3 loop: CATSAPWGYGYTF. As DNA, the CDR3 is TGTGCCACCAGCGCTCCCTGGGGATATGGCTACACCTTC.

CDR3 region: CAWVVTGNTEAFF. DNA for the CDR3: TGTGCCTGGGTTGTAACAGGGAACACTGAAGCTTTCTTT. The rearrangement uses TRBV30 and TRBJ1-1; possible D gene TRBD1, 5 bases. The V end lost 5 bases, the J end lost 1 base, and 11 bases lay between the germline ends. The CDR3 has 13 amino acids. Germline V gives CDR1 GTSNPN, CDR2 SVGIG (reference sequence).

This clonotype was recorded many times. The V gene is TRBV9, the J gene TRBJ1-5; D ambiguous. The germline V and J ends were trimmed by 4 bases and 4 bases, with 15 bases remaining between them. Germline CDR1 and CDR2: SGDLS and YYNGEE. The CDR3 loop spans 15 amino acids. CDR3 in amino acids: CASSSPQKGNQPQHF. In nucleotides, the CDR3 is TGTGCCAGCAGCTCCCCCCAAAAAGGGAATCAGCCCCAGCATTTT.

This clonotype was counted a few times. The rearrangement uses TRBV20-1 and TRBJ1-2, with TRBD1 identical over 8 bases. Per the germline V gene, CDR1 is DFQATT and CDR2 is SNEGSKA (reference sequence). The CDR3 is 14 residues long. V lost 0 bases and J lost 3; bases outside the gene matches: 3. CDR3 nucleotides: TGCAGTGCTAGAGAAGACAGGGGTGACTATGGCTACACCTTC. It codes for CSAREDRGDYGYTF.

The rearrangement uses TRBV4-2 and TRBJ1-2; D perhaps matches TRBD1 (6 bases). CDR1 and CDR2 from the germline V gene are LGHNA and YNFKEQ. V lost 0 bases to trimming and J lost 4 bases, with 9 bases between them. The CDR3 sequence is 14 residues long. The CDR3 DNA follows: TGTGCCAGCAGCCAAGAACAGGGTGTCTATGGCTACACCTTC. It specifies CASSQEQGVYGYTF.

This clonotype was found a few times. The genes are TRBV20-1 and TRBJ2-1; 8 bases are shared with TRBD2. Looked up from germline, CDR1 is DFQATT and CDR2 is SNEGSKA (reference sequence). The CDR3 has 14 residues. After removal of 5 bases from V and 1 base from J, the junction contained 4 bases not matched to a gene. This CDR3 reads CSAHGGASYNEQFF. CDR3 nucleotides: TGCAGTGCTCACGGGGGGGCTTCCTACAATGAGCAGTTCTTC.

In this sample, this clonotype turned up a few times. The V call is TRBV15, the J call TRBJ2-1; TRBD2 agrees at 8 bases. The length of the CDR3 is 17 residues. Germline loops: CDR1 LNHNV, CDR2 YYDKDF (reference sequence). V was pared by 1 base and J by 6 bases, with 11 bases of the junction left unmatched. CDR3 DNA sequence: TGTGCCACCAGCAGAGGGGTACAAGCGGGAGTATCCAATGAGCAGTTCTTC. Its protein product is CATSRGVQAGVSNEQFF. Combining the CDR3 with reference TRBV15 and TRBJ2-1 gives the whole variable domain DAMVIQNPRYQVTQFGKPVTLSCSQTLNHNVMYWYQQKSSQAPKLLFHYYDKDFNNEADTPDNFQSRRPNTSFCFLDIRSPGLGDTAMYLCATSRGVQAGVSNEQFFGPGTRLTVL.

This clonotype has just a few counts. The chain carries TRBV25-1 and TRBJ2-5, with 8 bases fitting TRBD1. V shed 4 bases and J 1 base; nucleotides not matched to a gene: 11. CDR3 length: 17 amino acids. Germline-derived CDR1 and CDR2 are MGHDK and SYGVNS. CDR3 DNA: TGTGCCAGCAGTGCGCCGTCTCCAACAGGGGGCCAAGAGACCCAGTACTTC. This sequence encodes CASSAPSPTGGQETQYF.

This sequence joins TRBV20-1 and TRBJ2-7; 7 positions agree with TRBD2. The germline V gene has CDR1 DFQATT and CDR2 SNEGSKA (reference sequence). CDR3 length equals 15 residues. Germline trimming cut 2 bases from V and 3 bases from J; bases unmatched to any gene: 10. The CDR3, as DNA: TGCAGTGCTAGAACGAACGGGTGGGAGGGCTACGAGCAGTACTTC. This translates into CSARTNGWEGYEQYF.

The V and J genes are TRBV10-3 and TRBJ2-5, with 8 bases aligning to TRBD2. In germline, CDR1 is ENHRY, CDR2 SYGVKD. The CDR3 covers 14 residues. V was pared by 6 bases and J by 5 bases, with 8 bases of the junction left unmatched. CDR3 region: CAIRSGGPSETQYF. CDR3 nucleotide sequence: TGTGCCATCAGATCGGGGGGGCCGTCCGAGACCCAGTACTTC.

The chain joins TRBV6-5 to TRBJ1-2, with D unresolved. This CDR3 has 12 residues. Germline-derived CDR1 and CDR2 are MNHEY and SVGAGI. Trimming stripped 7 bases from V and 1 base from J, with 7 bases between. The CDR3 loop is CASIGYNYGYTF. DNA of the CDR3: TGTGCCAGCATCGGTTATAACTATGGCTACACCTTC.

The chain carries TRBV7-8 and TRBJ1-4; 9 bases agree with TRBD1. The CDR3 totals 15 residues. The V segment lost 5 bases and the J segment 5 bases; nucleotides outside the gene matches: 6. Germline CDR1 is SGHVS and CDR2 is FQNEAQ. The CDR3 protein is CASSVPTGGNEKLFF. DNA of the CDR3: TGTGCCAGCAGCGTACCGACAGGGGGGAATGAAAAACTGTTTTTT.

This clonotype appeared a few times. The chain combines TRBV6-5 with TRBJ2-5; D gene uncertain. The ends were cut back, 0 bases at V and 4 bases at J, with 9 bases in the middle. The germline V gene has CDR1 MNHEY and CDR2 SVGAGI. This CDR3 contains 14 residues. Here the CDR3 DNA reads TGTGCCAGCAGTTACTCGGGCCCGTCAGAGACCCAGTACTTC. It encodes CASSYSGPSETQYF.

The chain joins TRBV20-1 to TRBJ2-2; 11 bases align to TRBD2. CDR3 length: 15 amino acids. CDR1 is DFQATT, CDR2 SNEGSKA, per germline (reference sequence). The V and J ends lost 1 base and 3 bases, in that order; junction bases with no gene match: 1. The CDR3 DNA sequence: TGCAGTGCTAGAGGGACTAGCGGGTACACCGGGGAGCTGTTTTTT. Its protein is CSARGTSGYTGELFF.

The chain has TRBV27 and TRBJ1-2; D uncertain. Germline CDR1 is MNHEY and CDR2 is SMNVEV (reference sequence). The CDR3 has 15 amino acids. The ends were cut back, 6 bases at V and 3 bases at J, with 17 bases in the middle. CDR3 region: CASRARTEPYYGYTF. Here the CDR3 DNA reads TGTGCCAGCAGGGCGAGGACGGAACCTTACTATGGCTACACCTTC.

This chain links TRBV5-4 with TRBJ2-2; TRBD1 might be the D (6 bases). Looked up from germline, CDR1 is SGHNT and CDR2 is YYREEE (reference sequence). The V end lost 0 bases, the J end lost 6 bases, and 12 bases lay between the germline ends. This CDR3 contains 15 residues. The DNA of the CDR3 is TGTGCCAGCAGCTTGGGGGGCACAGGGTCCGGGGAGCTGTTTTTT. Protein product: CASSLGGTGSGELFF. The whole variable domain, filled in from reference TRBV5-4 and TRBJ2-2, reads ETGVTQSPTHLIKTRGQQVTLRCSSQSGHNTVSWYQQALGQGPQFIFQYYREEENGRGNFPPRFSGLQFPNYSSELNVNALELDDSALYLCASSLGGTGSGELFFGEGSRLTVL.

There are a few counts of this clonotype. This chain uses TRBV4-1 with TRBJ1-6; D is perhaps TRBD1 (6 bases). V was cut by 0 bases and J by 10 bases, with 13 bases left in between. Germline CDR1 reads MGHRA; CDR2 reads YSYEKL. CDR3 length: 15 amino acids. CDR3 in amino acids: CASSQDGGVRSPLHF. The CDR3 region has the DNA TGCGCCAGCAGCCAAGATGGGGGCGTTCGCTCACCCCTCCACTTT.